This TCR beta chain was recorded in a study of shared clonotypes between healthy human individuals. Turning to the study itself: Samples came from a couple of female and a few male donors aged 18 to 49.

Both subsets, CD45RA+ naive and CD45RA-negative memory, were split from the CD4+ cells. Assay used: immunoSEQ multiplex PCR; TCRdb lists only in-frame clones, some missing. The table shows hundreds of thousands of clones, with 60% to 75% occurring only once. The V and J ends lost 0 bases and 0 bases, in that order; junction bases with no gene match: 4. The CDR3 is 18 residues long. Germline assignment: CDR1 SGHRS and CDR2 YFSETQ. The chain recombines TRBV5-1 with TRBJ1-3; TRBD1 matches 12 bases. Sequenced input: memory CD4+ T cells sorted from blood. Subset of the sample: CD45RA-negative fraction. This TCR was recovered from a woman aged 30 to 39 in good health. Written as DNA, the CDR3 is TGCGCCAGCAGCTTGGCCGGGACAGGGGGCCTCTCTGGAAACACCATATATTTT. It encodes CASSLAGTGGLSGNTIYF.